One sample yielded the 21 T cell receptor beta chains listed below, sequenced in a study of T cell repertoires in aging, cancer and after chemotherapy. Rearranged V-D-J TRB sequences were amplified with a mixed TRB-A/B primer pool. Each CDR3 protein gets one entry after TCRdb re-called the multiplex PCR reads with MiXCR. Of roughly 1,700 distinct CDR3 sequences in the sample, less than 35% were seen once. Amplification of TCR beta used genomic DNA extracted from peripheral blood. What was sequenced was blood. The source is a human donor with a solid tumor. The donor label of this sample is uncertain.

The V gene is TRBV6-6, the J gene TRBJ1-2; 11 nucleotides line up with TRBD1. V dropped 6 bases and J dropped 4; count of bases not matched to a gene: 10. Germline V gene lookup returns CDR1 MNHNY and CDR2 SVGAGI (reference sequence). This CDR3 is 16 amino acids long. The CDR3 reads CASSQGQGASRYGYTF. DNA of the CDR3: TGTGCCAGCAGCCAAGGACAGGGGGCTTCTCGCTATGGCTACACCTTC.

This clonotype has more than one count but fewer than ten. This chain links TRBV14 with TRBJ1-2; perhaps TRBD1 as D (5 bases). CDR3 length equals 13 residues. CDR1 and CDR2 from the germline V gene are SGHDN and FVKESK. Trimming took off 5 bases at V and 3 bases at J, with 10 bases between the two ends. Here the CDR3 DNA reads TGTGCCAGCAGCGCTGGGACTTACTATGGCTACACCTTC. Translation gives CASSAGTYYGYTF.

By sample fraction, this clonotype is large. The CDR3 DNA sequence: TGTGCCTGGAGTTCCACCGGGTACGAGCAGTACTTC. It translates to CAWSSTGYEQYF. The chain couples TRBV30 to TRBJ2-7; D gene ambiguous. Per germline, CDR1 GTSNPN and CDR2 SVGIG (reference sequence). V lost 2 bases and J 4 bases, leaving 9 bases between the germline ends. This CDR3 spans 12 amino acids.

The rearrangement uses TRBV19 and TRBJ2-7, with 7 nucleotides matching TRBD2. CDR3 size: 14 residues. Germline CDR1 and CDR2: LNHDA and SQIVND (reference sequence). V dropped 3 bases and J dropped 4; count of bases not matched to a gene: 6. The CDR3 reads CASSMAGDGYEQYF. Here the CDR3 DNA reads TGTGCCAGTAGTATGGCGGGGGACGGGTACGAGCAGTACTTC.

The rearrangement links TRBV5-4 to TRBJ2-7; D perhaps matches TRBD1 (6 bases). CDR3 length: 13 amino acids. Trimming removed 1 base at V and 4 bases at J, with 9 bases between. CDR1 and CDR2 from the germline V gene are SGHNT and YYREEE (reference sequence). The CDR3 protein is CASSLPGEYEQYF. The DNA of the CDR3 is TGTGCCAGCAGCTTGCCAGGGGAATACGAGCAGTACTTC.

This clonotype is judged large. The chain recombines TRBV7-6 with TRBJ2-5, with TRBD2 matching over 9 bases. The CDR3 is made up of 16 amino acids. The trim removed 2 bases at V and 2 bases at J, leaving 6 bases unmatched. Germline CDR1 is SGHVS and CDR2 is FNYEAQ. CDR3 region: CASSLSRAGGQETQYF. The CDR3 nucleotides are TGTGCCAGCAGCTTATCCCGTGCGGGGGGGCAAGAGACCCAGTACTTC.

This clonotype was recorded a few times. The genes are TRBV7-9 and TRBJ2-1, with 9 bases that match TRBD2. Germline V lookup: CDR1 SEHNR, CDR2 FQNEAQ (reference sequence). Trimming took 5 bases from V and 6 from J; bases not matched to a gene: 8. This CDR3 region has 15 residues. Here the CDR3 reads CASSAAGGPFNEQFF. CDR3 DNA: TGTGCCAGCAGCGCCGCGGGAGGGCCTTTCAATGAGCAGTTCTTC.

The CDR3 sequence is CARSISGVEQFF. Written as DNA, the CDR3 is TGTGCCAGAAGCATCAGCGGGGTTGAGCAGTTCTTC. The V and J genes are TRBV7-2 and TRBJ2-1, with 7 bases lining up with TRBD2. CDR3 length equals 12 residues. In germline, CDR1 is SGHTA, CDR2 FQGNSA. The trim removed 9 bases at V and 9 bases at J, leaving 8 bases unmatched. Full variable domain (missing parts from reference TRBV7-2 and TRBJ2-1): GAGVSQSPSNKVTEKGKDVELRCDPISGHTALYWYRQSLGQGLEFLIYFQGNSAPDKSGLPSDRFSAERTGGSVSTLTIQRTQQEDSAVYLCARSISGVEQFFGPGTRLTVL.

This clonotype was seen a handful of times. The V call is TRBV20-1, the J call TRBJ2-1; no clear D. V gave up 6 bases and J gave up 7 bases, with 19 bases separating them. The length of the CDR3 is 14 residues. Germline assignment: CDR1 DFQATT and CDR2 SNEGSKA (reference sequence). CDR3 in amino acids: CSARQMAAWNEQFF. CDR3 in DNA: TGCAGTGCCCGCCAGATGGCGGCGTGGAATGAGCAGTTCTTC.

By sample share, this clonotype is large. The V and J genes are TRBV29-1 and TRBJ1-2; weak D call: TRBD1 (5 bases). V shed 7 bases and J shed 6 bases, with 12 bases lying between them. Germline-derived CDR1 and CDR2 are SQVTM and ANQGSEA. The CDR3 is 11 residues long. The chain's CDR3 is CSGDWGDGYTF. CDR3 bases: TGCAGCGGTGACTGGGGGGATGGCTACACCTTC.

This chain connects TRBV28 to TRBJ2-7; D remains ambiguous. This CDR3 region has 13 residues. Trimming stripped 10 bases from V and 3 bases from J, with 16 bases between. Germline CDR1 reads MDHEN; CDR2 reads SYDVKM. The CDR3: CATQLIARYEQYF. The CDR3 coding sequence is TGTGCCACCCAGTTGATTGCCCGCTACGAGCAGTACTTC.

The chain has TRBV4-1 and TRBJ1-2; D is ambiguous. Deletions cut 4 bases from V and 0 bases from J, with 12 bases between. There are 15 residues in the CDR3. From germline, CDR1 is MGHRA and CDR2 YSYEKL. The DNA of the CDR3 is TGCGCCAGCAGCCCAGCCACTGATCCTAACTATGGCTACACCTTC. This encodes CASSPATDPNYGYTF.

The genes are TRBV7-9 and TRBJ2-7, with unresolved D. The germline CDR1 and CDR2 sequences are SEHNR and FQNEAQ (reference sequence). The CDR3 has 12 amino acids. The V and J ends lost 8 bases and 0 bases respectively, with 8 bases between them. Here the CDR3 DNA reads TGTGCCAGCGGACGGAACTCCTACGAGCAGTACTTC. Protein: CASGRNSYEQYF.

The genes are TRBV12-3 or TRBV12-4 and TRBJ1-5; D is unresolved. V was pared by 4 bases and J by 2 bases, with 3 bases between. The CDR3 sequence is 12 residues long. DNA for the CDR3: TGTGCCAGCAGTTGGGGCAATCAGCCCCAGCATTTT. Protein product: CASSWGNQPQHF.

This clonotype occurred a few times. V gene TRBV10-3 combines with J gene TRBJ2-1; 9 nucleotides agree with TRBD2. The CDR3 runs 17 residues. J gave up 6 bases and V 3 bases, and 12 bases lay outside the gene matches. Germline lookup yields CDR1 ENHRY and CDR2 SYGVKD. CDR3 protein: CAISDAGREGPTNEQFF. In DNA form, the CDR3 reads TGTGCCATCAGTGATGCTGGGCGGGAGGGACCCACCAATGAGCAGTTCTTC.

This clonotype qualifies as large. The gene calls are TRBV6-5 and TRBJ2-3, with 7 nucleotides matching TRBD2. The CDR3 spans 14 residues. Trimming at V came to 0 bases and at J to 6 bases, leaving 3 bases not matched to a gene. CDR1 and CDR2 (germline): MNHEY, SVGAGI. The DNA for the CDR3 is TGTGCCAGCAGTTACTCGATTAGCGGGGATACGCAGTATTTT. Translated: CASSYSISGDTQYF.

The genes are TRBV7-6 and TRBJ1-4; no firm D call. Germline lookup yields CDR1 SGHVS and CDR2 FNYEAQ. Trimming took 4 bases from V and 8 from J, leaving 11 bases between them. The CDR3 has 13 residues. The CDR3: CASSSGLGEKLFF. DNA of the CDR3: TGTGCCAGCAGCTCAGGCCTTGGGGAAAAACTGTTTTTT.

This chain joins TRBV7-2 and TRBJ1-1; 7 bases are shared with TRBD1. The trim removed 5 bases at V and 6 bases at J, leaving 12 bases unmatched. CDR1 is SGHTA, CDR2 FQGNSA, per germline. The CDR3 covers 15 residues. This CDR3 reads CASSRHPGGGSEAFF. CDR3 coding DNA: TGTGCCAGCAGCAGACACCCAGGGGGTGGGTCTGAAGCTTTCTTT.

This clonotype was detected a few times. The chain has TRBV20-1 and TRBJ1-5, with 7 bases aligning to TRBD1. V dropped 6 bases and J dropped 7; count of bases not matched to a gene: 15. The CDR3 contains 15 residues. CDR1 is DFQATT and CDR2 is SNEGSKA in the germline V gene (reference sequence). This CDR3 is CSATANGGGGQPQHF. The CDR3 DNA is TGCAGTGCGACAGCCAATGGAGGGGGCGGCCAGCCCCAGCATTTT.

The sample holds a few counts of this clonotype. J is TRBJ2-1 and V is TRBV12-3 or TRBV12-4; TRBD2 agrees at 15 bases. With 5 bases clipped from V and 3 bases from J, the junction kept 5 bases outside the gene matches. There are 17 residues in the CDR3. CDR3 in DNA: TGTGCCAGCAGTAGGACTAGCGGGGGGGTTAGCTACAATGAGCAGTTCTTC. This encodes CASSRTSGGVSYNEQFF.

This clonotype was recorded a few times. The CDR3 bases are TGTGCCAGCAGTCAGCGGGAGGGATACAATGAGCAGTTCTTC. Translating it yields CASSQREGYNEQFF. This chain uses TRBV6-5 with TRBJ2-1; 10 bases match TRBD2. From germline, CDR1 is MNHEY and CDR2 SVGAGI. Losses at the gene ends were 5 bases for V and 4 bases for J; bases not matched to a gene: 2. This CDR3 is 14 amino acids long.